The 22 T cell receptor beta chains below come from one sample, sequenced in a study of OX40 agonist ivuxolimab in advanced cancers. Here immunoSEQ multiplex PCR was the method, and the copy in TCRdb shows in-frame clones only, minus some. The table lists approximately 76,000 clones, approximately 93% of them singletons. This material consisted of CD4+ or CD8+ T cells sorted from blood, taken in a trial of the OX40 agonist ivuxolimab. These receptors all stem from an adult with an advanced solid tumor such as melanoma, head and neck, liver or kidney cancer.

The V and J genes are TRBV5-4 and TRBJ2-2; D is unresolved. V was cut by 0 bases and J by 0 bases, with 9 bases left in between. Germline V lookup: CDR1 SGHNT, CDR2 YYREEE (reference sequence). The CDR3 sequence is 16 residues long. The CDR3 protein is CASSLGFGPNTGELFF. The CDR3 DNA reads TGTGCCAGCAGCTTGGGTTTTGGCCCGAACACCGGGGAGCTGTTTTTT.

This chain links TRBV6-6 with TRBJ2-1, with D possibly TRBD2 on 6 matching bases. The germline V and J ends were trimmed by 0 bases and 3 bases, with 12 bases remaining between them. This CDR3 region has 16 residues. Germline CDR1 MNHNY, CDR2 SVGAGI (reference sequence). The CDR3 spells CASSYSPGGNYNEQFF. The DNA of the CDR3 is TGTGCCAGCAGTTACTCCCCCGGGGGTAACTACAATGAGCAGTTCTTC.

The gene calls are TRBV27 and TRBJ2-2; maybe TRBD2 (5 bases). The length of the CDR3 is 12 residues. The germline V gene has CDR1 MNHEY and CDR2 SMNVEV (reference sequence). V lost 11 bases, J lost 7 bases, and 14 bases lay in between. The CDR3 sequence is CAAARGGGELFF. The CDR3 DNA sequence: TGTGCCGCAGCAAGAGGAGGCGGGGAGCTGTTTTTT.

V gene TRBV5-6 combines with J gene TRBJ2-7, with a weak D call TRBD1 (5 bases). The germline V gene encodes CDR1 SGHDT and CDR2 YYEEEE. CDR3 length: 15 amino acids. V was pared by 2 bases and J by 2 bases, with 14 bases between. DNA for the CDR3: TGTGCCAGCAGCTTAGGACATCGTTTTCCCTACGAGCAGTACTTC. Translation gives CASSLGHRFPYEQYF. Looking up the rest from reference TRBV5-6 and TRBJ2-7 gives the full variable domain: DAGVTQSPTHLIKTRGQQVTLRCSPKSGHDTVSWYQQALGQGPQFIFQYYEEEERQRGNFPDRFSGHQFPNYSSELNVNALLLGDSALYLCASSLGHRFPYEQYFGPGTRLTVT.

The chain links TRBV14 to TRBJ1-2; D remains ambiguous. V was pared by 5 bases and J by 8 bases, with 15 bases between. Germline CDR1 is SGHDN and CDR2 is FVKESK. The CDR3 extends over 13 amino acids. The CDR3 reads CASSIPGEGGYTF. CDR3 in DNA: TGTGCCAGCAGCATACCAGGCGAAGGAGGCTACACCTTC.

CDR3 in amino acids: CASSVFYRACGNTIYF. CDR3 DNA sequence: TGTGCCAGCAGCGTTTTTTACAGGGCCTGTGGAAACACCATATATTTT. This rearrangement joins TRBV9 to TRBJ1-3, with D possibly being TRBD1 (6 bases). Trimming pared 2 bases from V and 3 bases from J, leaving 15 bases between. Germline CDR1 and CDR2: SGDLS and YYNGEE. This CDR3 has 16 residues.

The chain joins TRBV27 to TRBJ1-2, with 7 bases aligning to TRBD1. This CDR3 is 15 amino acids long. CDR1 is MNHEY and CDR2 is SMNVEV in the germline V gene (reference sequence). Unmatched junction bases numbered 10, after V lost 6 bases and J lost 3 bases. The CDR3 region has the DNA TGTGCCAGCAGGCACACAGGGGCGCCGTACTATGGCTACACCTTC. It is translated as CASRHTGAPYYGYTF.

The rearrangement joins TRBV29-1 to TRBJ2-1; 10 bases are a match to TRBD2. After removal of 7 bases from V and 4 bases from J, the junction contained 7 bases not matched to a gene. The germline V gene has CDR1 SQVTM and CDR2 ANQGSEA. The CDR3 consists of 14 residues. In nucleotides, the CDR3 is TGCAGCGCCATGTCACTAGCGGGGTACAATGAGCAGTTCTTC. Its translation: CSAMSLAGYNEQFF.

The CDR3 is CASSSVTGTYAYEQYF. DNA for the CDR3: TGTGCCAGCAGCTCCGTAACCGGGACCTATGCCTACGAGCAGTACTTC. V usage is TRBV7-9 and J usage is TRBJ2-7; either TRBD1 or TRBD2 may supply D (5 bases each). Germline CDR1 reads SEHNR; CDR2 reads FQNEAQ (reference sequence). With 4 bases removed from V and 2 bases from J, the gap between germline ends came to 18 bases. The length of the CDR3 is 16 residues.

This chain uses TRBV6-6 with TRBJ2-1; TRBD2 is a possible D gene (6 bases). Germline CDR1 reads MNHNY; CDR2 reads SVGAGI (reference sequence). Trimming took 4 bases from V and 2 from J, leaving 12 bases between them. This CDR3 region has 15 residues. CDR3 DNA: TGTGCCAGCAGTTCGACCGGGACTCCCTACAATGAGCAGTTCTTC. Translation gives CASSSTGTPYNEQFF.

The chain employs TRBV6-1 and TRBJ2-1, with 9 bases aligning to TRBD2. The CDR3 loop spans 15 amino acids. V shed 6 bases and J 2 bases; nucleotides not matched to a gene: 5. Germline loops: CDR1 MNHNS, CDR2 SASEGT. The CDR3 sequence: CASSFSGGPYNEQFF. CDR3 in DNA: TGTGCCAGCAGCTTTAGCGGGGGCCCCTACAATGAGCAGTTCTTC.

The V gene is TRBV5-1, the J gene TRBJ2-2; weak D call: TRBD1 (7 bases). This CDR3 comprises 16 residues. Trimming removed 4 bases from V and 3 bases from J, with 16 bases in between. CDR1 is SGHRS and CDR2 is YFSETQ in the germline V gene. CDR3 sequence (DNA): TGCGCCAGCAGCCCCCTTTCCAGGGGGGACACCGGGGAGCTGTTTTTT. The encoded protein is CASSPLSRGDTGELFF.

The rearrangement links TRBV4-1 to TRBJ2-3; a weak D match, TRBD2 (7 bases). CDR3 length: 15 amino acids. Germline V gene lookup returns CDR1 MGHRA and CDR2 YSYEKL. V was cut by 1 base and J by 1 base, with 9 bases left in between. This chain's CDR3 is CASSQVGGGTDTQYF. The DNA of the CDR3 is TGCGCCAGCAGCCAAGTAGGGGGGGGCACAGATACGCAGTATTTT.

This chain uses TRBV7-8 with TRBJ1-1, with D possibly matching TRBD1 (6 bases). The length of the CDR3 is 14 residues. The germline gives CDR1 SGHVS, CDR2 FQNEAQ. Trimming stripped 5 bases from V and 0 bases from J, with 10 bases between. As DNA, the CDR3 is TGTGCCAGCAGCGCCGGGGGCATGAACACTGAAGCTTTCTTT. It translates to CASSAGGMNTEAFF.

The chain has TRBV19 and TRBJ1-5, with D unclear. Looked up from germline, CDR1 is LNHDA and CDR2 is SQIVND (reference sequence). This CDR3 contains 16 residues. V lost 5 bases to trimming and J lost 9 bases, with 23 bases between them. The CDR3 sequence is CASSEYEQSPFLPQHF. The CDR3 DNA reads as TGTGCCAGTAGTGAGTATGAACAGTCCCCCTTTTTGCCCCAGCATTTT.

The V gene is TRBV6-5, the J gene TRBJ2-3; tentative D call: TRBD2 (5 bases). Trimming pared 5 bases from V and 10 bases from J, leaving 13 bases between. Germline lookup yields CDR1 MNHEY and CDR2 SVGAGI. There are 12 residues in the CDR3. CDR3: CASSTGLPPQYF. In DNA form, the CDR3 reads TGTGCCAGCAGTACGGGGTTGCCCCCGCAGTATTTT.

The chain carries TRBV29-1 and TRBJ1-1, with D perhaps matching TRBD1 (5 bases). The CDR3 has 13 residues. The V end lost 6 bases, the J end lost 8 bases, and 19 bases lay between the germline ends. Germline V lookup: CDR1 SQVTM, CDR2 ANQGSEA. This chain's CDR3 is CSVLSPGTEEAFF. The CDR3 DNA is TGCAGCGTCCTCAGTCCCGGGACGGAGGAAGCTTTCTTT.

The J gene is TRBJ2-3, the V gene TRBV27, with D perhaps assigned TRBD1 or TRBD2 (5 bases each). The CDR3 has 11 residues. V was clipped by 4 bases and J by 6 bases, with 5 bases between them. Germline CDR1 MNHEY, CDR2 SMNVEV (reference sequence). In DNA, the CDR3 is TGTGCCAGCAGTTGGGGGGATACGCAGTATTTT. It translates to CASSWGDTQYF.

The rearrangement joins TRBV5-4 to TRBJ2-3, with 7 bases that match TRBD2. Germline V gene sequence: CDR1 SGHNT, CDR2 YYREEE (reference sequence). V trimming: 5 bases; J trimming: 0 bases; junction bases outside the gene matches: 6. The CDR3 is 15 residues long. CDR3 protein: CASSRLAASTDTQYF. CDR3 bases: TGTGCCAGCAGTCGTCTAGCGGCTAGCACAGATACGCAGTATTTT.

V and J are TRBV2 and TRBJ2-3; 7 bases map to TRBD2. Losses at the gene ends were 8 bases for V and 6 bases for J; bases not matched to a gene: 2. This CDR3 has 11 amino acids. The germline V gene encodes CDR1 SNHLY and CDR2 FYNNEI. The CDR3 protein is CASLRGDTQYF. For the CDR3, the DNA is TGTGCCAGCTTGCGGGGGGATACGCAGTATTTT.

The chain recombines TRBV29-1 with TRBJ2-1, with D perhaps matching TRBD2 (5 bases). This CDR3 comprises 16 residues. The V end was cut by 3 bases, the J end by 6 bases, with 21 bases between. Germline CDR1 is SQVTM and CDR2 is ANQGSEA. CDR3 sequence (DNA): TGCAGCGTTGAGGGGTGGACTTCCATTGTGGGCAATGAGCAGTTCTTC. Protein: CSVEGWTSIVGNEQFF.

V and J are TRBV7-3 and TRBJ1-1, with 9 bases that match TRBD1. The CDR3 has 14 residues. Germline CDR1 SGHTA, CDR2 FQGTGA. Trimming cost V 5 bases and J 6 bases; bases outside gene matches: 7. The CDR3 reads CASSAGTGWAEAFF. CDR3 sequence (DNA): TGTGCCAGCAGCGCCGGGACAGGGTGGGCTGAAGCTTTCTTT.